The 27 T cell receptor beta chains presented below share a single source sample, sequenced in a study of response to subunit inactivated influenza vaccine (dated by TCRdb to 2016 to 2018). Receptors were amplified or captured by RT-PCR. For sequencing, an Illumina HiSeq 2500 was employed. Using fastp trimming at Q25 and MiXCR clonotype assembly, TCRdb reanalyzed the public sequencing data and kept in-frame beta chains. Each record represents a unique CDR3 protein, reported with the most common genes and DNA among its rows. Across this sample there are 550,000 to 800,000 distinct CDR3 sequences, with 15% to 19% seen only once. 11% of the sample is taken by the ten largest. This specimen was PBMCs from blood, taken 12 days after vaccination. These receptors originate from a man aged 50 to 60 who received an inactivated influenza vaccine. Donor details come from another sample of the same person, matched by shared clones.

This clonotype appeared many times. The gene calls are TRBV28 and TRBJ2-1; the match to TRBD1 covers 7 bases. This CDR3 region has 14 residues. Germline CDR1 reads MDHEN; CDR2 reads SYDVKM. Trimming cost V 5 bases and J 8 bases; bases outside gene matches: 9. CDR3: CASSDPGQADEQFF. CDR3 DNA: TGTGCCAGCAGTGACCCTGGACAGGCCGATGAGCAGTTCTTC.

The table lists this clonotype with a few counts. This chain links TRBV7-3 with TRBJ2-3; no firm D call. The CDR3 loop spans 14 amino acids. Germline V gene sequence: CDR1 SGHTA, CDR2 FQGTGA. V lost 8 bases and J 0 bases, leaving 12 bases between the germline ends. CDR3 sequence: CASAPGVSTDTQYF. The CDR3 region has the DNA TGTGCCAGCGCGCCGGGCGTAAGCACAGATACGCAGTATTTT.

This clonotype has a handful of counts. This chain links TRBV3-1 with TRBJ2-7, with 7 nucleotides matching TRBD2. The CDR3 is 15 amino acids. V lost 3 bases, J lost 2 bases, and 7 bases stayed unmatched. Germline CDR1 LGHDT, CDR2 YNNKEL (reference sequence). CDR3 loop: CASSHTAGVPYEQYF. CDR3 coding DNA: TGTGCCAGCAGCCACACGGCGGGAGTGCCCTACGAGCAGTACTTC.

This clonotype was counted only a few times. The rearrangement joins TRBV9 to TRBJ2-2, with D possibly being TRBD1 (5 bases). CDR1 SGDLS and CDR2 YYNGEE come from the germline V gene. This CDR3 is built from 15 residues. V lost 0 bases and J lost 4, with 10 bases in between. The CDR3 sequence is CASSVEGMGTGELFF. CDR3 in DNA: TGTGCCAGCAGCGTAGAGGGGATGGGCACCGGGGAGCTGTTTTTT.

At least ten counts were recorded for this clonotype. The rearrangement links TRBV10-3 to TRBJ2-6; 12 nucleotides align to TRBD1. Germline CDR1 is ENHRY and CDR2 is SYGVKD. CDR3 length: 16 amino acids. Trimming cost V 10 bases and J 4 bases; bases outside gene matches: 8. The CDR3 here is CATPGQGAPGANVLTF. CDR3 bases: TGTGCCACCCCGGGACAGGGGGCGCCAGGGGCCAACGTCCTGACTTTC.

This clonotype showed up many times. The V and J genes are TRBV7-9 and TRBJ1-2; the D is unclear. V lost 6 bases to trimming and J lost 1 base, with 9 bases between them. The CDR3 covers 13 residues. The V gene's germline CDR1 is SEHNR and CDR2 FQNEAQ (reference sequence). CDR3: CASSPDGNYGYTF. CDR3 bases: TGTGCCAGCAGTCCCGACGGTAACTATGGCTACACCTTC.

This clonotype was seen a handful of times. The chain uses TRBV12-3 or TRBV12-4 and TRBJ2-3, with 9 positions matching TRBD1. Germline trimming cut 6 bases from V and 2 bases from J; bases unmatched to any gene: 6. This CDR3 comprises 15 residues. The CDR3 here is CASSTGGKLTDTQYF. In DNA form, the CDR3 reads TGTGCCAGCAGCACAGGGGGCAAACTCACAGATACGCAGTATTTT.

The CDR3 loop is CASGDRGSNEQYF. The CDR3 DNA reads TGTGCCAGCGGAGACAGGGGGAGCAACGAGCAGTACTTC. The chain recombines TRBV9 with TRBJ2-7, with 9 bases aligning to TRBD1. After removal of 7 bases from V and 5 bases from J, the junction contained 7 bases not matched to a gene. The CDR3 is made up of 13 amino acids. Germline loops: CDR1 SGDLS, CDR2 YYNGEE.

The V call is TRBV18, the J call TRBJ2-1; D is perhaps TRBD1 (6 bases). V was trimmed by 9 bases and J by 5 bases, leaving 17 bases between them. Germline CDR1 is KGHSH and CDR2 is LQKENI. This CDR3 is built from 14 residues. CDR3 in amino acids: CASSLGASDNEQFF. The CDR3 DNA follows: TGTGCCAGTTCCTTGGGGGCATCAGACAATGAGCAGTTCTTC. The full variable domain, rest sourced from reference TRBV18 and TRBJ2-1, is NAGVMQNPRHLVRRRGQEARLRCSPMKGHSHVYWYRQLPEEGLKFMVYLQKENIIDESGMPKERFSAEFPKEGPSILRIQQVVRGDSAAYFCASSLGASDNEQFFGPGTRLTVL.

In its sample, this clonotype was seen a few times. The rearrangement links TRBV11-2 to TRBJ2-3; 7 positions match TRBD1. V lost 5 bases, J lost 4 bases, and 6 bases stayed unmatched. The CDR3 extends over 14 amino acids. Germline CDR1 reads SGHAT; CDR2 reads FQNNGV. CDR3 residues: CASSQDRVADTQYF. The CDR3 DNA is TGTGCCAGCAGCCAAGACAGGGTGGCAGATACGCAGTATTTT.

This chain links TRBV4-2 with TRBJ2-2; 9 bases fit TRBD2. Germline CDR1 LGHNA, CDR2 YNFKEQ. V was clipped by 5 bases and J by 7 bases; unmatched bases: 8. The CDR3 is made up of 15 amino acids. The CDR3 loop reads CASSERTSEVGELFF. CDR3 coding DNA: TGTGCCAGCAGCGAACGGACTAGCGAGGTCGGGGAGCTGTTTTTT.

This chain joins TRBV10-3 and TRBJ2-1, with D maybe TRBD1 (6 bases). The CDR3 consists of 15 residues. The V end was cut by 3 bases, the J end by 5 bases, with 14 bases between. Germline V gives CDR1 ENHRY, CDR2 SYGVKD. The CDR3 coding sequence is TGTGCCATCAGTGACCCGGGACACTATAACAATGAGCAGTTCTTC. It is translated as CAISDPGHYNNEQFF.

This clonotype has only a few counts. The chain combines TRBV9 with TRBJ1-2; D is unresolved. Per the germline V gene, CDR1 is SGDLS and CDR2 is YYNGEE. This CDR3 has 16 amino acids. Trimming removed 0 bases at V and 4 bases at J, with 16 bases between. The CDR3 sequence is CASSVGVRKGIYGYTF. CDR3 bases: TGTGCCAGCAGCGTAGGGGTACGGAAAGGAATCTATGGCTACACCTTC.

This chain links TRBV7-2 with TRBJ2-7; 7 bases fit TRBD2. The CDR3 runs to 15 residues. Germline values: CDR1 SGHTA, CDR2 FQGNSA. V shed 2 bases and J 3 bases; nucleotides not matched to a gene: 7. The CDR3 loop is CASSLRDSGGYEQYF. As DNA, the CDR3 is TGTGCCAGCAGCTTACGGGACTCGGGGGGCTACGAGCAGTACTTC.

The chain is built from TRBV29-1 and TRBJ1-5; D is undetermined. The V end lost 4 bases, the J end lost 6 bases, and 4 bases lay between the germline ends. The CDR3 consists of 10 residues. Germline loops: CDR1 SQVTM, CDR2 ANQGSEA. CDR3 sequence reads: CSVACQPQHF. Written as DNA, the CDR3 is TGCAGCGTTGCTTGTCAGCCCCAGCATTTT.

This clonotype has a count of ten or more. This chain links TRBV29-1 with TRBJ2-5; D is ambiguous. From germline, CDR1 is SQVTM and CDR2 ANQGSEA. V was shortened by 3 bases and J by 3 bases, with 8 bases between the two germline ends. CDR3 length equals 12 residues. The CDR3 sequence is CSVELGKETQYF. In DNA form, the CDR3 reads TGCAGCGTTGAGTTAGGAAAAGAGACCCAGTACTTC.

There are many counts of this clonotype. This rearrangement joins TRBV5-1 to TRBJ2-2, with 9 bases matching TRBD2. Trimming at V came to 4 bases and at J to 6 bases, leaving 4 bases not matched to a gene. CDR3 length: 14 amino acids. CDR1 is SGHRS and CDR2 is YFSETQ in the germline V gene. CDR3 coding DNA: TGCGCCAGCAGCGATTTAGCGGGAGCCGGGGAGCTGTTTTTT. It yields the protein CASSDLAGAGELFF.

This clonotype has a count of ten or more. The V gene is TRBV2, the J gene TRBJ2-1; the D is unclear. Germline V gives CDR1 SNHLY, CDR2 FYNNEI. V lost 7 bases, J lost 4 bases, and 5 bases lay in between. The CDR3 is 11 residues long. The CDR3 spells CASTRYNEQFF. The CDR3 coding sequence is TGTGCCAGCACCCGTTACAATGAGCAGTTCTTC.

This clonotype was detected only a few times. The V and J genes are TRBV25-1 and TRBJ2-7; weak D call: TRBD2 (6 bases). Trimming took 8 bases from V and 6 from J, leaving 11 bases between them. The CDR3 extends over 11 amino acids. Germline V gene sequence: CDR1 MGHDK, CDR2 SYGVNS. CDR3 bases: TGTGCCAGCGTGGCGGGGACCGAGCAGTACTTC. Translating gives CASVAGTEQYF.

This clonotype has only a few counts. The chain uses TRBV7-9 and TRBJ2-3, with 12 positions matching TRBD2. The CDR3 loop spans 17 amino acids. Germline-derived CDR1 and CDR2 are SEHNR and FQNEAQ (reference sequence). J gave up 1 base and V 5 bases, and 7 bases lay outside the gene matches. As DNA, the CDR3 is TGTGCCAGCAGCCCACGGACTAGCGGGGCCGGCACAGATACGCAGTATTTT. Translation: CASSPRTSGAGTDTQYF.

The V gene is TRBV19, the J gene TRBJ2-1; D is undetermined. Germline V gene data show CDR1 as LNHDA and CDR2 as SQIVND (reference sequence). The CDR3 runs to 13 residues. The V gene lost 3 bases and the J gene lost 5 bases, with 8 bases spanning the gap. DNA for the CDR3: TGTGCCAGTAGTATCATCCGAAACAATGAGCAGTTCTTC. It encodes CASSIIRNNEQFF.

The CDR3 here is CSARRGDWGNEQFF. For the CDR3, the DNA is TGCAGTGCGCGAAGGGGGGATTGGGGTAATGAGCAGTTCTTC. The gene calls are TRBV20-1 and TRBJ2-1, with D possibly being TRBD1 or TRBD2 (6 bases each). This CDR3 has 14 amino acids. Germline loops: CDR1 DFQATT, CDR2 SNEGSKA (reference sequence). V gave up 6 bases and J gave up 7 bases, with 19 bases separating them.

This clonotype occurred a few times. The rearrangement joins TRBV20-1 to TRBJ1-1; TRBD1 matches at 9 bases. Trimming removed 2 bases from V and 4 bases from J; junction bases left unmatched: 5. CDR1 DFQATT and CDR2 SNEGSKA come from the germline V gene (reference sequence). The CDR3 contains 14 residues. For the CDR3, the DNA is TGCAGTGCTAGAACAGGGGGCGCGATCACTGAAGCTTTCTTT. Amino acid sequence: CSARTGGAITEAFF.

The rearrangement links TRBV10-3 to TRBJ2-7; TRBD1 agrees at 7 bases. Per germline, CDR1 ENHRY and CDR2 SYGVKD. V lost 6 bases and J lost 4; bases outside the gene matches: 12. The CDR3 is 15 amino acids. CDR3 sequence (DNA): TGTGCCATCAGGCCAGACAGGGTAGGGGATTACGAGCAGTACTTC. Translation gives CAIRPDRVGDYEQYF.

This clonotype was counted only a few times. The chain links TRBV7-8 to TRBJ2-1, with 7 bases matching TRBD2. CDR3 size: 17 residues. The ends lost 2 bases at V and 0 bases at J; junction bases unmatched: 7. In germline, CDR1 is SGHVS, CDR2 FQNEAQ. CDR3 region: CASSLTSALPSYNEQFF. The CDR3 DNA follows: TGTGCCAGCAGCTTAACTAGCGCACTACCCTCCTACAATGAGCAGTTCTTC.

This clonotype was detected a few times. This CDR3 is CAISVGGEEGAKTQYF. The DNA for the CDR3 is TGTGCCATCAGTGTTGGGGGGGAAGAGGGGGCGAAGACCCAGTACTTC. The chain joins TRBV10-3 to TRBJ2-5; the D gene could be TRBD1 or TRBD2 (7 bases each). V lost 4 bases to trimming and J lost 6 bases, with 21 bases between them. In germline, CDR1 is ENHRY, CDR2 SYGVKD. CDR3 length: 16 residues.

V is TRBV12-3 or TRBV12-4 and J is TRBJ2-1; D may be TRBD2 (6 bases). V gave up 3 bases and J gave up 0 bases, with 12 bases separating them. This CDR3 is 16 amino acids long. This chain's CDR3 is CASSFMGGSSYNEQFF. As DNA, the CDR3 is TGTGCCAGCAGTTTTATGGGGGGAAGCTCCTACAATGAGCAGTTCTTC.